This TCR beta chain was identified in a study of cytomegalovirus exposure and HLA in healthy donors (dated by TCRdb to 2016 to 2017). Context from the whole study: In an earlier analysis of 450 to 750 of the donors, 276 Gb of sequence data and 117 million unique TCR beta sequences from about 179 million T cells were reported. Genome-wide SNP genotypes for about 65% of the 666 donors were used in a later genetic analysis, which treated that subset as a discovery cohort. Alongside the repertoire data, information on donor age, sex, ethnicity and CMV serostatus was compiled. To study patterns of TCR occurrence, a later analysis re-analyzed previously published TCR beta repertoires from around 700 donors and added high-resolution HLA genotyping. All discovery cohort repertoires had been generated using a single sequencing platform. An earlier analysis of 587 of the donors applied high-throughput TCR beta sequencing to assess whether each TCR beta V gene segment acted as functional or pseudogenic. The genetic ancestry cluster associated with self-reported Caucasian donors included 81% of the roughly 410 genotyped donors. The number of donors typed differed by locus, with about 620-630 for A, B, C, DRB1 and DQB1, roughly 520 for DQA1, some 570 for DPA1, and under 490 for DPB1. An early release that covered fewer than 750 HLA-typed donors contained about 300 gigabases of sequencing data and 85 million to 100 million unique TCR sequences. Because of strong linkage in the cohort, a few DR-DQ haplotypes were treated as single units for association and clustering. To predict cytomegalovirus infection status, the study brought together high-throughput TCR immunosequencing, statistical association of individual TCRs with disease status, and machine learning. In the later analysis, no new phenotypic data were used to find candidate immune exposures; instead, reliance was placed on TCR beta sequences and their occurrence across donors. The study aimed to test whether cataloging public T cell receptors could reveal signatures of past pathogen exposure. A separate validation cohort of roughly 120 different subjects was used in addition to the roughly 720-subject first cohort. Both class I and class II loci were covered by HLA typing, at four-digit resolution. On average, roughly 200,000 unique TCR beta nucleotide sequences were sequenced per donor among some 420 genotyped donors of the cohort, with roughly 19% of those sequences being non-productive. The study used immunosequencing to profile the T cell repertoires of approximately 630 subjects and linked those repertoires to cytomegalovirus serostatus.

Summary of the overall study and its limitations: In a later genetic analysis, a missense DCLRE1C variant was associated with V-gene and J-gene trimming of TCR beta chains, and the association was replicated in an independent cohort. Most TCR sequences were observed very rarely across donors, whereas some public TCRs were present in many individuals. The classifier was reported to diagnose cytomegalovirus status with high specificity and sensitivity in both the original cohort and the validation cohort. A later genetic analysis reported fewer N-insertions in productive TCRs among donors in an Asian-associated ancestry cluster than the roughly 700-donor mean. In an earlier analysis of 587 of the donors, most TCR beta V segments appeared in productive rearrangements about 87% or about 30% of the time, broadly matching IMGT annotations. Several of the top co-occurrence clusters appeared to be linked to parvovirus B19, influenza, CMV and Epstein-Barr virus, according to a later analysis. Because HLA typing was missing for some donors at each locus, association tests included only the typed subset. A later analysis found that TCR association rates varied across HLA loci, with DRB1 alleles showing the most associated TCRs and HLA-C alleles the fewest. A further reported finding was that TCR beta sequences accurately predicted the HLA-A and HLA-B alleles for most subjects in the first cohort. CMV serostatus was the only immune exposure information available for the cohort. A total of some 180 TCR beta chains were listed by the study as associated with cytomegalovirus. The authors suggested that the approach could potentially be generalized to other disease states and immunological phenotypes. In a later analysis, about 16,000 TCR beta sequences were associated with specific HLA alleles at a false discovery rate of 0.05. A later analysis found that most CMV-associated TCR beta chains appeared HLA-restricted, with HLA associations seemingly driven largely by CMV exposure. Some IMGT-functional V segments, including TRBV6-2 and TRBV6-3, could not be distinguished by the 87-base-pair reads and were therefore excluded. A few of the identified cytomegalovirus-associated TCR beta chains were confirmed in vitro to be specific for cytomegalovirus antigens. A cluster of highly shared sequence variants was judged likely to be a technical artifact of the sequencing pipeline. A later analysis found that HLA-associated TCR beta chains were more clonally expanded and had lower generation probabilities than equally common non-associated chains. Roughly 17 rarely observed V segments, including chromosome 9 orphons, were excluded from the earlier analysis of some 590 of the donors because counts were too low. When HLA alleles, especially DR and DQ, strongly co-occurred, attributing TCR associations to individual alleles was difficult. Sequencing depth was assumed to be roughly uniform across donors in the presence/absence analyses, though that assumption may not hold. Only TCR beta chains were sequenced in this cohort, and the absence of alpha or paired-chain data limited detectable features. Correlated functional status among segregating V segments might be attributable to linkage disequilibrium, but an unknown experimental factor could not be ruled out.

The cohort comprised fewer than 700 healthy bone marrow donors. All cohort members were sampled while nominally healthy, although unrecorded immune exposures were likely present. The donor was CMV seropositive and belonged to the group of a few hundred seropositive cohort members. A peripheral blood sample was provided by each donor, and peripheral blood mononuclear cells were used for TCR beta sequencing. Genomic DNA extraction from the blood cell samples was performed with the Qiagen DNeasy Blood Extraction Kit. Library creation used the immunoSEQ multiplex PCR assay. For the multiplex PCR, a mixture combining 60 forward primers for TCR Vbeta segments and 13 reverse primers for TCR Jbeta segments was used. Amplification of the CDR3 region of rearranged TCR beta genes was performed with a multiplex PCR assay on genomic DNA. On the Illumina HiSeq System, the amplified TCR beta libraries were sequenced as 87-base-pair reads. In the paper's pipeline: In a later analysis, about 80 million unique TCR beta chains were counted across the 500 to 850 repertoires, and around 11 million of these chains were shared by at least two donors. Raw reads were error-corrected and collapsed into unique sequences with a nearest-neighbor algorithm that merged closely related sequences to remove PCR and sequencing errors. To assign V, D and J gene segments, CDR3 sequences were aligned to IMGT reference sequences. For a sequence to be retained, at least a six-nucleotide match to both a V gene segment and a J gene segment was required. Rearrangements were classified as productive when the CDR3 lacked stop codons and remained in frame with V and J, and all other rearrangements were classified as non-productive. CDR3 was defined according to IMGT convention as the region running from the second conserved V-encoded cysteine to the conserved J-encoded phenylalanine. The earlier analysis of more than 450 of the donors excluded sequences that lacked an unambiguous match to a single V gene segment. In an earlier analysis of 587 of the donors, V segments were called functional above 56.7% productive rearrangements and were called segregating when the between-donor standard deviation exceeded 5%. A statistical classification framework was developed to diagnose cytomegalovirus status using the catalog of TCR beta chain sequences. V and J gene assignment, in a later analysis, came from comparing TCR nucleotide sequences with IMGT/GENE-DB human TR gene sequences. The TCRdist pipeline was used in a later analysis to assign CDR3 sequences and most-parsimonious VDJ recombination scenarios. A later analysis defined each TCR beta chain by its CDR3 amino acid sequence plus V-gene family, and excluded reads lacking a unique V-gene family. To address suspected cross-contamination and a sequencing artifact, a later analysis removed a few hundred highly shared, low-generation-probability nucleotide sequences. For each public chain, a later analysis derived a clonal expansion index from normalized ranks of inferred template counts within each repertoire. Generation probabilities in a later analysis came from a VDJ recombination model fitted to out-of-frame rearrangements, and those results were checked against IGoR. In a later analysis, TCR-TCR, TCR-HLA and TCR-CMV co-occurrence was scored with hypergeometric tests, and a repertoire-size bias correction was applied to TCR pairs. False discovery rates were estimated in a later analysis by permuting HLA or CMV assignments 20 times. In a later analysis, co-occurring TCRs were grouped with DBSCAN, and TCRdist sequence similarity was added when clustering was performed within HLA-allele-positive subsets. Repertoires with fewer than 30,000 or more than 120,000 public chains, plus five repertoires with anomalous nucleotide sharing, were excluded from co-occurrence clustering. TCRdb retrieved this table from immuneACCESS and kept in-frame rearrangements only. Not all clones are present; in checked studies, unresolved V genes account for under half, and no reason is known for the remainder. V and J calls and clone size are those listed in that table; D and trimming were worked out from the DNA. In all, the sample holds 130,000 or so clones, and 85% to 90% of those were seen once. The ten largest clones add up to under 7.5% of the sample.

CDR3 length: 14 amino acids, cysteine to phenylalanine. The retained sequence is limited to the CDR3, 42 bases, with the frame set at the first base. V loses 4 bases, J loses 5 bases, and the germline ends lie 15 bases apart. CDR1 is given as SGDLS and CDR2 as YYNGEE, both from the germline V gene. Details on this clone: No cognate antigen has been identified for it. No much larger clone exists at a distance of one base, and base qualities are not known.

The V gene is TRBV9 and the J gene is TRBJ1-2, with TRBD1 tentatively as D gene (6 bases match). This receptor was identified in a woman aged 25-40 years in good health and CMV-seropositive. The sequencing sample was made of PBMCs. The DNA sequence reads TGTGCCAGCAGCCTGGGGGGGGCGCGGTATGGCTACACCTTC. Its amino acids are CASSLGGARYGYTF.